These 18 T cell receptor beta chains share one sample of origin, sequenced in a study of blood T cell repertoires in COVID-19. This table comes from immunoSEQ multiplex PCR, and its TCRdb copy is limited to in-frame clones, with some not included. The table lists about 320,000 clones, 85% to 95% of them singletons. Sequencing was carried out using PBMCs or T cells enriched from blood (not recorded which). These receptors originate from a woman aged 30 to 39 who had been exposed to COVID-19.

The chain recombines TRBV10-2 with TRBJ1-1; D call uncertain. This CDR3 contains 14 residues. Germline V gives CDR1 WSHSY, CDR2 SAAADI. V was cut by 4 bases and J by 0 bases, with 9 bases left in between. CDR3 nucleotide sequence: TGCGCCAGCAGTGCAAGCTTCATGAACACTGAAGCTTTCTTT. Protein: CASSASFMNTEAFF.

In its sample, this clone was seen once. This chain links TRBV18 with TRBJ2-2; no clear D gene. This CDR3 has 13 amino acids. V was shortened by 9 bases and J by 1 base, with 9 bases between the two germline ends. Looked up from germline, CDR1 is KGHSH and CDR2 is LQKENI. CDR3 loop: CASSTRNTGELFF. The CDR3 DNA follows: TGTGCCAGTTCCACTCGGAACACCGGGGAGCTGTTTTTT.

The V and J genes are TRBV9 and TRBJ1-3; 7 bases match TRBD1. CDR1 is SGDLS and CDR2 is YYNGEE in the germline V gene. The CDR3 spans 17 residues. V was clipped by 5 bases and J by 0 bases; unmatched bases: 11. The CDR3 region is CASSPGTEIYSGNTIYF. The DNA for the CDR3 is TGTGCCAGCAGTCCCGGGACAGAGATCTACTCTGGAAACACCATATATTTT.

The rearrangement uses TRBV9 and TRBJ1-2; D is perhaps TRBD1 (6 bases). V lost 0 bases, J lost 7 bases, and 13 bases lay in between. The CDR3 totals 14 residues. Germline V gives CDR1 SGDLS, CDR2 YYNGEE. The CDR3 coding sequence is TGTGCCAGCAGCGTAGTGAACAGGGATGTTGGCTACACCTTC. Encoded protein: CASSVVNRDVGYTF.

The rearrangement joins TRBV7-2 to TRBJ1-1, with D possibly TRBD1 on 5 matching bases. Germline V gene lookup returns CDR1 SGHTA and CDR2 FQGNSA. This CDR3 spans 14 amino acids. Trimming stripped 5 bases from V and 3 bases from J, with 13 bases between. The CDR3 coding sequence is TGTGCCAGCAGCCCTGACAGCAGCTACACTGAAGCTTTCTTT. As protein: CASSPDSSYTEAFF.

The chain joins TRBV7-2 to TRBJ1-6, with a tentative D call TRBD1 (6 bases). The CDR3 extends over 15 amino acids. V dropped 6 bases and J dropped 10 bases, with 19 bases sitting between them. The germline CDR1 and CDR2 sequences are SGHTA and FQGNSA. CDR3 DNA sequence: TGTGCCAGCAGGAGTTCGCAGGGGATTGGCTCACCCCTCCACTTT. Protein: CASRSSQGIGSPLHF.

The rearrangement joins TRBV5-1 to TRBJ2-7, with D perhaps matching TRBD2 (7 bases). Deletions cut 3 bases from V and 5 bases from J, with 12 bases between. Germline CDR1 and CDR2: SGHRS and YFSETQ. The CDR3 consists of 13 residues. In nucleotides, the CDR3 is TGCGCCAGCAGCTGGGGGGGCTCAGACGAGCAGTACTTC. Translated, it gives CASSWGGSDEQYF.

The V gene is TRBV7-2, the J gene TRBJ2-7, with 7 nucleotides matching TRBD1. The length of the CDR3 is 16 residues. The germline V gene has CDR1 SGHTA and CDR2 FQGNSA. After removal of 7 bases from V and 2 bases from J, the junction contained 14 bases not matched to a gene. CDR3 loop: CASTLGSGTATYEQYF. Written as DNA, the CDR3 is TGTGCCAGCACCCTGGGTAGTGGGACAGCGACCTACGAGCAGTACTTC.

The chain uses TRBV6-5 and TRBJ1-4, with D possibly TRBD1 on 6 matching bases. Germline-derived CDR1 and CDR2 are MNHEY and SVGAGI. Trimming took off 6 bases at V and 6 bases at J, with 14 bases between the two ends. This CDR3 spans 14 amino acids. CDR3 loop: CASRPDRIYEKLFF. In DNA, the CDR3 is TGTGCCAGCAGACCCGACAGGATCTATGAAAAACTGTTTTTT.

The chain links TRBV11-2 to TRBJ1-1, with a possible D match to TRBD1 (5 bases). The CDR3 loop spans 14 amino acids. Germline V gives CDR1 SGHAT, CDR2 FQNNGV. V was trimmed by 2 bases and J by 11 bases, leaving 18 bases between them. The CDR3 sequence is CASSLNRDGGAAFF. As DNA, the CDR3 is TGTGCCAGCAGCTTAAATCGGGACGGGGGAGCGGCTTTCTTT.

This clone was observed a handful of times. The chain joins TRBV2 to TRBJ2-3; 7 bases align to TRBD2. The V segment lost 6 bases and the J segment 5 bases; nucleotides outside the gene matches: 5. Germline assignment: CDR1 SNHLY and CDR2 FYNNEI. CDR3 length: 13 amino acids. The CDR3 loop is CASSGTTRDTQYF. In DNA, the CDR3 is TGTGCCAGCAGCGGGACTACCCGAGATACGCAGTATTTT.

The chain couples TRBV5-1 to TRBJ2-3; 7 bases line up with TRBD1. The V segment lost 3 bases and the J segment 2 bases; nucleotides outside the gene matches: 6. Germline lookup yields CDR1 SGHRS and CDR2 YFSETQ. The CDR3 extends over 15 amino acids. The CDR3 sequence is CASSSTGAPTDTQYF. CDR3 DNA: TGCGCCAGCAGCTCTACAGGGGCACCCACAGATACGCAGTATTTT.

This CDR3 reads CASSFHEERKLFF. The CDR3 DNA sequence: TGTGCCAGCAGCTTTCATGAGGAGAGAAAACTGTTTTTT. V and J are TRBV11-2 and TRBJ1-4; D uncertain. This CDR3 contains 13 residues. V was trimmed by 3 bases and J by 10 bases, leaving 12 bases between them. Germline CDR1 SGHAT, CDR2 FQNNGV.

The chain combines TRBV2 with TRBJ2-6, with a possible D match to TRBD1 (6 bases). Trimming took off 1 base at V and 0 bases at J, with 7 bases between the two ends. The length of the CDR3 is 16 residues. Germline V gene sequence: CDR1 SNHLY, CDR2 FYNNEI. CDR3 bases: TGTGCCAGCAGTGAAGGGACAGACTCTGGGGCCAACGTCCTGACTTTC. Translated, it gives CASSEGTDSGANVLTF.

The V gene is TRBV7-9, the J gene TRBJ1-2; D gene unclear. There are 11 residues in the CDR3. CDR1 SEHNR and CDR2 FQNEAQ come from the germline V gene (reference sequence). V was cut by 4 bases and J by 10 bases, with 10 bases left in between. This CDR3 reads CASSSLVYYTF. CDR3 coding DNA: TGTGCCAGCAGCTCGCTAGTTTACTACACCTTC.

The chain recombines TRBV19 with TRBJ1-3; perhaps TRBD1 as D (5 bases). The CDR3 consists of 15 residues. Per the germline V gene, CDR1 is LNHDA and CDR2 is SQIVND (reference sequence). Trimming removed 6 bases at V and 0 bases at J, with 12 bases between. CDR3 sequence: CASSPRQSSGNTIYF. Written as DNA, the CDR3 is TGTGCCAGTAGCCCCAGACAGAGCTCTGGAAACACCATATATTTT.

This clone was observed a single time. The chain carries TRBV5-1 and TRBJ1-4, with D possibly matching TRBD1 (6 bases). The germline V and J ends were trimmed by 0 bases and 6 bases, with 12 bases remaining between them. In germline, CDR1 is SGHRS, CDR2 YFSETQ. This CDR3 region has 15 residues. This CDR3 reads CASSLEGGLHEKLFF. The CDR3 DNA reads TGCGCCAGCAGCTTGGAGGGGGGGCTCCATGAAAAACTGTTTTTT.

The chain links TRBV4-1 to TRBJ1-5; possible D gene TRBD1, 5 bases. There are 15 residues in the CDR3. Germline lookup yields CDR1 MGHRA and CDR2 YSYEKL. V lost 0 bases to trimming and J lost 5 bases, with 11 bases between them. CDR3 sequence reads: CASSQDPSTDQPQHF. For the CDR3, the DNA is TGCGCCAGCAGCCAAGACCCGTCGACAGATCAGCCCCAGCATTTT.